Given below is one T cell receptor beta chain in context. This sample is drawn from a study of blood T cell repertoires in COVID-19. The CDR3 is made up of 15 amino acids. V shed 6 bases and J 9 bases; nucleotides not matched to a gene: 11. In germline, CDR1 is MNHEY, CDR2 SMNVEV (reference sequence). Only in-frame clones appear in the TCRdb table, and some are missing; sequencing was by immunoSEQ multiplex PCR. Here the sample spans more than 85,000 clones, 70% to 85% being singletons. The chain links TRBV27 to TRBJ2-1; TRBD2 aligns across 10 bases. This sequence originates from a human donor in a cohort sampled during active COVID-19. Sequenced material: peripheral blood. The CDR3 spells CASRQSGGGMIEQFF. CDR3 in DNA: TGTGCCAGCAGACAAAGCGGGGGGGGGATGATTGAGCAGTTCTTC.